The clone carrying this T cell receptor (beta chain) was seen just once. The antigen is undetermined. Germline CDR1 SQVTM, CDR2 ANQGSEA. CDR3 length: 13 amino acids. V was pared by 6 bases and J by 6 bases, with 6 bases of the junction left unmatched. This sample is drawn from a study of shared clonotypes between healthy human individuals. Only in-frame clones appear in the TCRdb table, and some are missing; sequencing was by immunoSEQ multiplex PCR. The table has some 2,100,000 clones, 90% to 97% seen once. Findings of the study overall: Genetic and exposure-history diversity was limited by the small donor number. Richness estimates generally favored naive over memory subsets.

The gene calls are TRBV29-1 and TRBJ1-2; 11 positions agree with TRBD1. The sample consisted of naive CD4+ T cells sorted from blood. The subset is: CD45RA+ positively selected. This receptor was identified in a man younger than 30 in good health. The CDR3 sequence is CSVWDRGKDGYTF. CDR3 sequence (DNA): TGCAGCGTATGGGACAGGGGGAAGGATGGCTACACCTTC.